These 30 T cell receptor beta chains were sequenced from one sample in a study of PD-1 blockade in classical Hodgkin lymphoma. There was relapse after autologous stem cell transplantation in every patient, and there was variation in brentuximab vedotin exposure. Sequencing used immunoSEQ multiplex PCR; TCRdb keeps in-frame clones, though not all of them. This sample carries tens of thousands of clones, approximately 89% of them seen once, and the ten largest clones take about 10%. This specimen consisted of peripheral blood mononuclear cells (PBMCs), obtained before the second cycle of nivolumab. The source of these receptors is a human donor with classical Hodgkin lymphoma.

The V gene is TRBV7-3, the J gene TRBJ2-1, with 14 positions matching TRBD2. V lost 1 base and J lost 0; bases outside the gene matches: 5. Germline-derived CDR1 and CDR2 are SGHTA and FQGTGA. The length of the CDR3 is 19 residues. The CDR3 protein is CASSLNGGLAGASYNEQFF. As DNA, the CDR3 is TGTGCCAGCAGCTTAAACGGGGGACTAGCGGGAGCCTCCTACAATGAGCAGTTCTTC.

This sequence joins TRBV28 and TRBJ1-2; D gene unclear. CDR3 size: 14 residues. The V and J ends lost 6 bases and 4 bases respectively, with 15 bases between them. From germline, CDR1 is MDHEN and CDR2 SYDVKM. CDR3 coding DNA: TGTGCCAGCAGCCTCAACGGGCTCACCTATGGCTACACCTTC. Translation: CASSLNGLTYGYTF.

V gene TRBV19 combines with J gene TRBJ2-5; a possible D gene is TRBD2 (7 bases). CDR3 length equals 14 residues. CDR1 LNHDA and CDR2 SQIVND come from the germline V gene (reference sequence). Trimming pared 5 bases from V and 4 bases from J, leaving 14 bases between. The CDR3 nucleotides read TGTGCCAGTAGTCCCTGGGGAGGGGGAGAGACCCAGTACTTC. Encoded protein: CASSPWGGGETQYF.

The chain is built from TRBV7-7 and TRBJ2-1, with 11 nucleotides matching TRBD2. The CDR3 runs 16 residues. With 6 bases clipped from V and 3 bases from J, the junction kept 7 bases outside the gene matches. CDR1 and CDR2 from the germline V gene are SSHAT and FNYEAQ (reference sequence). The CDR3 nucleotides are TGTGCCAGCAGTAAGACTAGCGGGGCATTCTACAATGAGCAGTTCTTC. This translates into CASSKTSGAFYNEQFF.

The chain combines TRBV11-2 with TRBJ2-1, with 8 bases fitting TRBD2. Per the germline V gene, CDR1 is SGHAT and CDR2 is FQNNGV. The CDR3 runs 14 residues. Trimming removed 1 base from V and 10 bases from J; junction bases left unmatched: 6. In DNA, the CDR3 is TGTGCCAGCAGCTTAGCGGGGGCTAGCGGGGAGCAGTTCTTC. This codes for CASSLAGASGEQFF.

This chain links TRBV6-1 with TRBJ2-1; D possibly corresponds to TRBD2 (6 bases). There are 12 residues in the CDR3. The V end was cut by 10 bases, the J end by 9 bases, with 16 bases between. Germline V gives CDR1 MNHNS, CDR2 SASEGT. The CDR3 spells CATGEEVGEQFF. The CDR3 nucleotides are TGTGCCACGGGGGAGGAGGTTGGTGAGCAGTTCTTC.

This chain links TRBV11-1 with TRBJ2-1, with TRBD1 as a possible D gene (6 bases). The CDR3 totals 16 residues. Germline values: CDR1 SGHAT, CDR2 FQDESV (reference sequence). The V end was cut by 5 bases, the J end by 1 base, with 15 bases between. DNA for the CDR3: TGTGCCAGCAGCCTAGGACAGACTAAATCCTACAATGAGCAGTTCTTC. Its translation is CASSLGQTKSYNEQFF. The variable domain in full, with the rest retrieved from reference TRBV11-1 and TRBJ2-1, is EAEVAQSPRYKITEKSQAVAFWCDPISGHATLYWYRQILGQGPELLVQFQDESVVDDSQLPKDRFSAERLKGVDSTLKIQPAELGDSAMYLCASSLGQTKSYNEQFFGPGTRLTVL.

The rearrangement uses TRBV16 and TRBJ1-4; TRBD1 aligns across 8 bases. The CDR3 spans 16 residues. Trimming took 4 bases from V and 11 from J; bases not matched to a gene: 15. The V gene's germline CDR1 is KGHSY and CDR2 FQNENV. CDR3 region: CASSPGTTGEGEKLFF. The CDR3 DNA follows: TGTGCCAGCAGCCCCGGAACGACAGGGGAAGGGGAGAAACTGTTTTTT.

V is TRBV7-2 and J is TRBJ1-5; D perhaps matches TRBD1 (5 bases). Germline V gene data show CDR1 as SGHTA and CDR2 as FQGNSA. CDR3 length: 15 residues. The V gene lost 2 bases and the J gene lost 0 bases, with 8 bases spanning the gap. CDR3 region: CASSLSGLSNQPQHF. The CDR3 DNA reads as TGTGCCAGCAGCTTATCAGGGCTTAGCAATCAGCCCCAGCATTTT.

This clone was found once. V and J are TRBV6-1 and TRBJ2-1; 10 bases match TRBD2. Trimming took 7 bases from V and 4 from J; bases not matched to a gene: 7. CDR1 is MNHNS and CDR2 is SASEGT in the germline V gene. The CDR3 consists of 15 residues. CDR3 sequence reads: CASTWTSGLYNEQFF. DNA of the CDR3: TGTGCCAGCACCTGGACTAGCGGTTTATACAATGAGCAGTTCTTC.

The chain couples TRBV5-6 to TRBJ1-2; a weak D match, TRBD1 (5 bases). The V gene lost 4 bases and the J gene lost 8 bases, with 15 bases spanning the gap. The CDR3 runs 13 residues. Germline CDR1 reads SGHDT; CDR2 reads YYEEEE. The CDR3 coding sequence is TGTGCCAGCAGCCGGCCAGCAGGGCGAGGCTACACCTTC. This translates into CASSRPAGRGYTF.

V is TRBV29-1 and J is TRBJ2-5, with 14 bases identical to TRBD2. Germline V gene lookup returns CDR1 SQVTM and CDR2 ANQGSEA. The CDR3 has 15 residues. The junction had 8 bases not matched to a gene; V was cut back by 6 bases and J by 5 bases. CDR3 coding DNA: TGCAGCGTAGGACTAGCGGGAGGTTTCTTGGAGACCCAGTACTTC. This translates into CSVGLAGGFLETQYF.

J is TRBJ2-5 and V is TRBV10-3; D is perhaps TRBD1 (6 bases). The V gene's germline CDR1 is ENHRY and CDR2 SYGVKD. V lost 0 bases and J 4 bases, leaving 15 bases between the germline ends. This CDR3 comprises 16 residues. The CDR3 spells CAISESTQGVGETQYF. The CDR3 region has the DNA TGTGCCATCAGTGAGTCGACACAGGGAGTCGGAGAGACCCAGTACTTC.

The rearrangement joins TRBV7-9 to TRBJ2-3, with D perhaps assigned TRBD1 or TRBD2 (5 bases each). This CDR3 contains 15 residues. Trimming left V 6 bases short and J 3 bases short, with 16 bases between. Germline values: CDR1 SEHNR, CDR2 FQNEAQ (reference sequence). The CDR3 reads CASSYGVGVTDTQYF. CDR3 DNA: TGTGCCAGCAGTTATGGAGTGGGGGTAACAGATACGCAGTATTTT.

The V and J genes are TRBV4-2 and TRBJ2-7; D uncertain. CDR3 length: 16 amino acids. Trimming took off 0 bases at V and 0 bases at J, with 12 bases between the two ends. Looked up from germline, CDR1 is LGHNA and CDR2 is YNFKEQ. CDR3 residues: CASSQDWAHSSYEQYF. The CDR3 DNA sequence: TGTGCCAGCAGCCAAGACTGGGCCCATAGCTCCTACGAGCAGTACTTC.

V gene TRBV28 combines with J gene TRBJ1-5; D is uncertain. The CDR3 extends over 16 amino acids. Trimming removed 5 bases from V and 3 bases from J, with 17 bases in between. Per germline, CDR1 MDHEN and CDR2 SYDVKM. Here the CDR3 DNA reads TGTGCCAGCAGTAACATTTCTATTTTTGACAATCAGCCCCAGCATTTT. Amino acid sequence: CASSNISIFDNQPQHF.

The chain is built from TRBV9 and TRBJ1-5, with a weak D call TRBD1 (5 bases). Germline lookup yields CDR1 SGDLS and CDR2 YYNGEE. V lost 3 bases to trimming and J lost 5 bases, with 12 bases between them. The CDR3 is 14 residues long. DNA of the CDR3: TGTGCCAGCAGCGCAGGGACCCCGGATCAGCCCCAGCATTTT. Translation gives CASSAGTPDQPQHF.

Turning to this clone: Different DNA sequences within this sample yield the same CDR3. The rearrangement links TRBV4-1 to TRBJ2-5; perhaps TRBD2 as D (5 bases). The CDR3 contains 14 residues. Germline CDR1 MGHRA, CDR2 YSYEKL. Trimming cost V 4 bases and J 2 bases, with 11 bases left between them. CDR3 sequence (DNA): TGCGCCAGCAGCCCCCGAGGGTCTCAAGAGACCCAGTACTTC. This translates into CASSPRGSQETQYF.

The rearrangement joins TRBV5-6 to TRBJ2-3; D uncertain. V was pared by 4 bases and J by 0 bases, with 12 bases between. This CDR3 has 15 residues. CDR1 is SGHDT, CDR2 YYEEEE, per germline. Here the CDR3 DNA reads TGTGCCAGCAGCGGGGTCCCCTCTAGCACAGATACGCAGTATTTT. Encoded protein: CASSGVPSSTDTQYF.

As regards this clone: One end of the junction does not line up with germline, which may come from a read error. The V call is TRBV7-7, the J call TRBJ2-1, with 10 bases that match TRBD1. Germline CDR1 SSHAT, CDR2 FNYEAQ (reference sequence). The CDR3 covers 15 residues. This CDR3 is CASSLGDRGYNEQFF. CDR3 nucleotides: TGTGCTAGCAGCTTAGGGGACAGGGGTTACAATGAGCAGTTCTTC.

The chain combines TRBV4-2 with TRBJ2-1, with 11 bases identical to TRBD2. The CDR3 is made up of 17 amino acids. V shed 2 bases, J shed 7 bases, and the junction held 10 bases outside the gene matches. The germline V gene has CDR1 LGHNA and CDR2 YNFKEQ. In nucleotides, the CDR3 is TGTGCCAGCAGCCAAATCCCGACTAGCGGGACTCAAAATGAGCAGTTCTTC. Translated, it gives CASSQIPTSGTQNEQFF.

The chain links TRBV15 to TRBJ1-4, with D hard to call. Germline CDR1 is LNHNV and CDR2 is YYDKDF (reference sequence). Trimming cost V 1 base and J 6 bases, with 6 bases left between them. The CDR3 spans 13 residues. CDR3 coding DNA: TGTGCCACCAGCAGAGGGGAGGATGAAAAACTGTTTTTT. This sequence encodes CATSRGEDEKLFF.

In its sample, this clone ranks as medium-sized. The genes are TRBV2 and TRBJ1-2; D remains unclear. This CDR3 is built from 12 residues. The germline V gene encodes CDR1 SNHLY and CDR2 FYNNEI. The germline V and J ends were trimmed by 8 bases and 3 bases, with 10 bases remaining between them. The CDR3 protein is CASSRVDYGYTF. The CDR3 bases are TGTGCCAGCTCGAGGGTCGACTATGGCTACACCTTC.

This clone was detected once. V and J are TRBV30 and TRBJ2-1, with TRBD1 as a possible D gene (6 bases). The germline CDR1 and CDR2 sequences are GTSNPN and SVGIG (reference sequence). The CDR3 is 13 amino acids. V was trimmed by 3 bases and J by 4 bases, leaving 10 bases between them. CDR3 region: CAWSLDRYNEQFF. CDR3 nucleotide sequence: TGTGCCTGGAGCTTAGACAGGTACAATGAGCAGTTCTTC.

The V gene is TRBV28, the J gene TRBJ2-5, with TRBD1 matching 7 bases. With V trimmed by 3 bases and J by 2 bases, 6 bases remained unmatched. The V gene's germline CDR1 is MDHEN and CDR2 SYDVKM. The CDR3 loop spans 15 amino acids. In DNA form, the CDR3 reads TGTGCCAGCAGTTTCTACCAGGGACAGCAAGAGACCCAGTACTTC. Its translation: CASSFYQGQQETQYF.

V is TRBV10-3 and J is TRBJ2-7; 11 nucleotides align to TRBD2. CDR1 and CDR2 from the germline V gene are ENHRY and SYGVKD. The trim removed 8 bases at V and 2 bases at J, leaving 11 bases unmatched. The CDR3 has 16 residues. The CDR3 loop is CAISDIAGGLTYEQYF. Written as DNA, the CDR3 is TGTGCCATCTCCGACATAGCGGGAGGGCTCACCTACGAGCAGTACTTC.

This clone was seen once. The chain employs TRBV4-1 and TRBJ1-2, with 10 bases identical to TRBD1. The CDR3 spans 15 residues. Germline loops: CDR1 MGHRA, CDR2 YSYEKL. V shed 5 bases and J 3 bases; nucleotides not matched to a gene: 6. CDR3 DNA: TGCGCCAGCAGCACCCGGACAGGGGGGGACTATGGCTACACCTTC. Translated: CASSTRTGGDYGYTF.

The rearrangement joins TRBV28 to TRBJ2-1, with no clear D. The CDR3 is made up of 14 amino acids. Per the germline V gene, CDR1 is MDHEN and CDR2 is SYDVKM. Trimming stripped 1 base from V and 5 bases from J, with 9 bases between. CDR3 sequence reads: CASSLFSRNNEQFF. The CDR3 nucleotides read TGTGCCAGCAGTTTATTCTCCAGGAACAATGAGCAGTTCTTC. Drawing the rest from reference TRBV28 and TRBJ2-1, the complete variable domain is DVKVTQSSRYLVKRTGEKVFLECVQDMDHENMFWYRQDPGLGLRLIYFSYDVKMKEKGDIPEGYSVSREKKERFSLILESASTNQTSMYLCASSLFSRNNEQFFGPGTRLTVL.

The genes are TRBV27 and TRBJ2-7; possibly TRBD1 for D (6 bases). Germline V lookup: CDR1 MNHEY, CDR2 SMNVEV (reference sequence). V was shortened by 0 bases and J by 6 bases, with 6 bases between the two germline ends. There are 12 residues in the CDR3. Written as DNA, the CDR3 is TGTGCCAGCAGTTTATCAGGGGGCGAGCAGTACTTC. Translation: CASSLSGGEQYF.

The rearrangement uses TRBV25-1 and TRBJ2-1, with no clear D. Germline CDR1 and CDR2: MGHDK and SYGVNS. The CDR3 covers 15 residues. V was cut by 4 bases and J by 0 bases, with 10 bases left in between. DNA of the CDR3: TGTGCCAGCAGTGCCGACTCCAGCTCCTACAATGAGCAGTTCTTC. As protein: CASSADSSSYNEQFF.